Listed below are T cell receptor beta chains from one sample, sequenced in a study of T-cell memory formation after mild COVID-19. TCRdb redid the calling of the 5' RACE reads with MiXCR, one entry per CDR3 protein. The sample contains about 340,000 distinct CDR3 sequences, about 15% of which appear only once. Specimen: PBMCs or a T cell subset sorted from them (not recorded which). The receptor set was obtained from a young man who had mild COVID-19 (a few samples of this study predate the infection). Cell type and time point are not known. CDR3s include the opening cysteine and the closing phenylalanine or tryptophan. Fields, in order: clone size, CDR3 length, D gene, V gene, J gene, CDR3 DNA, CDR3 protein. D genes are given only for firm matches. The listing skips clone size in some rows; elsewhere it reads once, few, many or a size class.

clone_size: few; cdr3_length: 14; d_call: -; v_call: TRBV3-1; j_call: TRBJ2-2; cdr3_nt: TGTGCCAGCAGCCAAGGATGGGTCACCGGGGAGCTGTTTTTT; cdr3_aa: CASSQGWVTGELFF
clone_size: few; cdr3_length: 15; d_call: TRBD2; v_call: TRBV29-1; j_call: TRBJ2-5; cdr3_nt: TGCAGCGTGGGCGGGACTAGCGGACTCCAAGAGACCCAGTACTTC; cdr3_aa: CSVGGTSGLQETQYF
clone_size: few; cdr3_length: 14; d_call: -; v_call: TRBV18; j_call: TRBJ2-7; cdr3_nt: TGTGCCAGCTCACCGGGGGCAGGGGACTACGAGCAGTACTTC; cdr3_aa: CASSPGAGDYEQYF
clone_size: few; cdr3_length: 14; d_call: -; v_call: TRBV6-2/TRBV6-3; j_call: TRBJ1-1; cdr3_nt: TGTGCCAGCAGTTACGTGGGGAGGAGAGGTGAAGCTTTCTTT; cdr3_aa: CASSYVGRRGEAFF
clone_size: -; cdr3_length: 15; d_call: TRBD1; v_call: TRBV11-2; j_call: TRBJ1-1; cdr3_nt: TGTGCCAGCACCCGACACAGGGGCGCGAACACTGAAGCTTTCTTT; cdr3_aa: CASTRHRGANTEAFF
clone_size: -; cdr3_length: 11; d_call: -; v_call: TRBV5-5; j_call: TRBJ1-1; cdr3_nt: TGTGCCAGCGGAAGGGGTGGGGAAGCTTTCTTT; cdr3_aa: CASGRGGEAFF
clone_size: few; cdr3_length: 14; d_call: TRBD2; v_call: TRBV12-3/TRBV12-4; j_call: TRBJ2-7; cdr3_nt: TGTGCCAGCAGTTTAGAAACAGCGGGGAGAGAGCAGTACTTC; cdr3_aa: CASSLETAGREQYF
clone_size: many; cdr3_length: 11; d_call: -; v_call: TRBV29-1; j_call: TRBJ2-3; cdr3_nt: TGCAGCGGGCTGCGTAGGGATACGCAGTATTTT; cdr3_aa: CSGLRRDTQYF
clone_size: -; cdr3_length: 12; d_call: -; v_call: TRBV7-8; j_call: TRBJ2-5; cdr3_nt: TGTGCCAGCAGTGAGGGGTGGGAGACCCAGTACTTC; cdr3_aa: CASSEGWETQYF
clone_size: -; cdr3_length: 14; d_call: -; v_call: TRBV28; j_call: TRBJ1-4; cdr3_nt: TGTGCCAGCAGTTCACAGCCCATCCGTGAAAAACTGTTTTTT; cdr3_aa: CASSSQPIREKLFF
clone_size: few; cdr3_length: 16; d_call: -; v_call: TRBV7-3; j_call: TRBJ2-5; cdr3_nt: TGTGCCAGCAGCTTAGGCGGGACAGAGCTCCAAGAGACCCAGTACTTC; cdr3_aa: CASSLGGTELQETQYF
clone_size: many; cdr3_length: 13; d_call: -; v_call: TRBV5-1; j_call: TRBJ2-5; cdr3_nt: TGCGCCAGCAGCTTGACAGTACAAGAGACCCAGTACTTC; cdr3_aa: CASSLTVQETQYF
clone_size: few; cdr3_length: 15; d_call: TRBD1; v_call: TRBV7-2; j_call: TRBJ1-6; cdr3_nt: TGTGCCAGCAGCCGGACAGGGGGCTGGAATTCACCCCTCCACTTT; cdr3_aa: CASSRTGGWNSPLHF